The rows below give T cell receptor beta chains drawn from one sample of a study of CD4 T cells in relation to SARS-CoV-2 and coronaviruses. This table comes from immunoSEQ multiplex PCR, and its TCRdb copy is limited to in-frame clones, with some not included. The sample carries about 29,000 clones, about 80% recorded once. Antigens of these TCRs are unknown. Material: CD4+ T cells from PBMCs, cultured in vitro. These receptor sequences come from a human donor in good health. The CDR3 runs from the conserved cysteine through the conserved F or W. A D gene is named only where the DNA matches it firmly. For some rows the clone size is stated as once, few or many, or as a class when expanded; others skip it.

size	V	D	J	DNA	CDR3
-	TRBV19	-	TRBJ2-7	TGTGCCACCACGGACAGCTCCTACGAGCAGTACTTC	CATTDSSYEQYF
once	TRBV3-1/TRBV3-2	-	TRBJ1-1	TGTGCCAGCATGATCTCGGGAATGAACACTGAAGCTTTCTTT	CASMISGMNTEAFF
-	TRBV12-5	-	TRBJ2-3	TGTGCTAGTGGTTTGGCAAGAGTAGGGACAGATACGCAGTATTTT	CASGLARVGTDTQYF
-	TRBV18	-	TRBJ2-3	TGTGCCAGCTCACCAATGTTAGGATCGGGTGATACGCAGTATTTT	CASSPMLGSGDTQYF
-	TRBV14	TRBD1	TRBJ1-4	TGTGCCAGCAGCCAAGATAGTTGGGGCCGCGGGACAGGGGTCGAAAAACTGTTTTTT	CASSQDSWGRGTGVEKLFF
-	TRBV10-3	TRBD2	TRBJ2-2	TGTGCCATCAGTGAGCATCGGCGGGAGGGCCCCTGGGAGCTGTTTTTT	CAISEHRREGPWELFF
-	TRBV30	-	TRBJ1-5	TGTGCCTGGAGTGGACGGGGGGGCAATCAGCCCCAGCATTTT	CAWSGRGGNQPQHF
-	TRBV5-1	-	TRBJ1-3	TGCGCCAGCAGCTTAACCCAACAGGGCGCGGGAAACACCATATATTTT	CASSLTQQGAGNTIYF
-	TRBV21-1	-	TRBJ2-7	TGTGCCAGCAGCAAAGAACGGACAGATTTCTACGAGCAGTACTTC	CASSKERTDFYEQYF
-	TRBV5-1	-	TRBJ2-5	TGCGCCAGCGAGCTAGGGTCGCCCCCCGAGACCCAGTACTTC	CASELGSPPETQYF
-	TRBV11-2	TRBD1	TRBJ2-7	TGTGCCAGCTTACTCGGGACAGGAGGCGGGTACGAGCAGTACTTC	CASLLGTGGGYEQYF
-	TRBV18	TRBD1	TRBJ2-3	TGTGCCAGCTCATCGGGACAGGGTCATCAAGATACGCAGTATTTT	CASSSGQGHQDTQYF
-	TRBV27	TRBD1	TRBJ2-7	TGTGCCAGCAGGCCAACAGGGGGCGGTGAGCAGTACTTC	CASRPTGGGEQYF
-	TRBV11-2	-	TRBJ2-1	TGTGCCAGCAGCAGAAACCCCCAGGGGGGAACATACAATGAGCAGTTCTTC	CASSRNPQGGTYNEQFF
-	TRBV19	-	TRBJ2-5	TGTGCCACCGCGGGGCTAGGGCAAGAGACCCAGTACTTC	CATAGLGQETQYF
-	TRBV7-9	TRBD1	TRBJ1-4	TGTGCCAGCAGCTTGGACAGGGGGAATGAAAAACTGTTTTTT	CASSLDRGNEKLFF
-	TRBV30	TRBD2	TRBJ2-1	TGTGCCTGGAGTGCCGGGACTAGCGGCTTGAATGAGCAGTTCTTC	CAWSAGTSGLNEQFF
-	TRBV11-2	TRBD1	TRBJ1-1	TGTGCCAGCAGCAGAGACAGGGGCGGCACTGAAGCTTTCTTT	CASSRDRGGTEAFF
-	TRBV20-1	-	TRBJ1-2	TGCAGTGCTAGTAGGGGAGACAACTATGGCTACACCTTC	CSASRGDNYGYTF
-	TRBV3-1/TRBV3-2	TRBD2	TRBJ2-4	TGTGCCAGCAGCCAGACTAGCGGGGGCGAACACATTCAGTACTTC	CASSQTSGGEHIQYF
once	TRBV4-1	-	TRBJ1-3	TGCGCCAGCAGCCAAGACGATTGGGTTCGGGGAAACACCATATATTTT	CASSQDDWVRGNTIYF
-	TRBV3-1/TRBV3-2	TRBD1	TRBJ2-3	TGTGCCAGCAGCCAAGAACCATTAAGGACAGGACAAAACACAGATACGCAGTATTTT	CASSQEPLRTGQNTDTQYF
once	TRBV9	-	TRBJ1-1	TGTGCCAGCAGCGTAGTGGATTCGGGGAACACTGAAGCTTTCTTT	CASSVVDSGNTEAFF
-	TRBV4-2	TRBD2	TRBJ2-1	TGTGCCAGCAGCCAAGGGGAAGGACTAGCTGGGGTCCATGAGCAGTTCTTC	CASSQGEGLAGVHEQFF